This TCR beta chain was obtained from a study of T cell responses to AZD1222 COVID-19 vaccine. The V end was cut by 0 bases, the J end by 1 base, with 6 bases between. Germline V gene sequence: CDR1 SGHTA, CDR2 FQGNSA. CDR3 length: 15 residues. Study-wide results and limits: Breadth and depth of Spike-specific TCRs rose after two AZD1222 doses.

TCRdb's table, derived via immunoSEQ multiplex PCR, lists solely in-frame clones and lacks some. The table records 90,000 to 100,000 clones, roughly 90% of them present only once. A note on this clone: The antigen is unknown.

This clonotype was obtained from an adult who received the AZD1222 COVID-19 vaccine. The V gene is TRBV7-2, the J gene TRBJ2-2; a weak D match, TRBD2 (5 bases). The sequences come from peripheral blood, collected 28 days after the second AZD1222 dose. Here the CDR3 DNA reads TGTGCCAGCAGCTTAGCCGGACTGAACACCGGGGAGCTGTTTTTT. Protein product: CASSLAGLNTGELFF.